These 30 T cell receptor beta chains came from one sample sequenced in a study of cytomegalovirus exposure and HLA in healthy donors. Using immunoSEQ multiplex PCR, the repertoire was profiled, and TCRdb retains in-frame clones only, with some absent. Here the sample spans about 48,000 clones, 88% being singletons. The sequenced sample was PBMCs. The source is a woman aged 25-40 years in good health and CMV-seronegative.

The rearrangement links TRBV15 to TRBJ1-2, with a possible D match to TRBD1 (6 bases). Germline loops: CDR1 LNHNV, CDR2 YYDKDF (reference sequence). Trimming pared 1 base from V and 2 bases from J, leaving 14 bases between. CDR3 length: 16 amino acids. CDR3 region: CATSRGGTTRNYGYTF. The DNA of the CDR3 is TGTGCCACCAGCAGAGGGGGGACAACTAGGAACTATGGCTACACCTTC.

V usage is TRBV6-5 and J usage is TRBJ2-7, with TRBD2 as a possible D gene (6 bases). This CDR3 is 13 amino acids long. The germline V gene has CDR1 MNHEY and CDR2 SVGAGI. V lost 4 bases, J lost 1 base, and 8 bases lay in between. The CDR3 loop reads CASSSRGSYEQYF. CDR3 coding DNA: TGTGCCAGCAGTTCGCGGGGTTCCTACGAGCAGTACTTC.

The J gene is TRBJ2-7, the V gene TRBV1; the table's D gene call, TRBD2, was not cross checked with the DNA. TRBV1 is listed as a pseudogene. This CDR3 spans 16 amino acids. In DNA, the CDR3 is TGCACCAGCAGCCGGCCTAGCGGGAGTCCGTTGGACGAGCAGTACTTC. Amino acids: CTSSRPSGSPLDEQYF.

This sequence joins TRBV30 and TRBJ1-1; no reliable D call. V shed 4 bases and J shed 0 bases, with 12 bases lying between them. Germline V gene lookup returns CDR1 GTSNPN and CDR2 SVGIG (reference sequence). The CDR3 runs 14 residues. The CDR3 region has the DNA TGTGCCTGGACCCAGGTGCCCATGAACACTGAAGCTTTCTTT. This codes for CAWTQVPMNTEAFF.

The chain links TRBV30 to TRBJ2-1, with D possibly being TRBD2 (5 bases). From germline, CDR1 is GTSNPN and CDR2 SVGIG (reference sequence). Trimming took off 4 bases at V and 7 bases at J, with 14 bases between the two ends. This CDR3 contains 13 residues. CDR3 DNA: TGTGCCTGGAACACCGAGGGCCGGAATGAGCAGTTCTTC. Protein: CAWNTEGRNEQFF. The variable domain in full, completed from reference TRBV30 and TRBJ2-1, reads SQTIHQWPATLVQPVGSPLSLECTVEGTSNPNLYWYRQAAGRGLQLLFYSVGIGQISSEVPQNLSASRPQDRQFILSSKKLLLSDSGFYLCAWNTEGRNEQFFGPGTRLTVL.

The chain employs TRBV11-2 and TRBJ2-1; D is ambiguous. The CDR3 is made up of 11 amino acids. The V end lost 4 bases, the J end lost 7 bases, and 5 bases lay between the germline ends. CDR1 SGHAT and CDR2 FQNNGV come from the germline V gene. DNA for the CDR3: TGTGCCAGCAGCTCATTGAATGAGCAGTTCTTC. Amino acids: CASSSLNEQFF.

This chain joins TRBV6-6 and TRBJ2-3; D gene ambiguous. CDR1 MNHNY and CDR2 SVGAGI come from the germline V gene (reference sequence). This CDR3 is built from 15 residues. Trimming stripped 0 bases from V and 2 bases from J, with 9 bases between. The CDR3 nucleotides read TGTGCCAGCAGTTACTCAACAGTTACCACAGATACGCAGTATTTT. Translating it yields CASSYSTVTTDTQYF.

V is TRBV11-2 and J is TRBJ2-5; maybe TRBD1 (7 bases). The CDR3 loop spans 14 amino acids. V was clipped by 0 bases and J by 5 bases, with 10 bases between them. Germline-derived CDR1 and CDR2 are SGHAT and FQNNGV. The CDR3 loop reads CASSLDRGRETQYF. DNA of the CDR3: TGTGCCAGCAGCTTAGACAGGGGGAGGGAGACCCAGTACTTC.

V gene TRBV7-2 combines with J gene TRBJ1-2; the D is unclear. CDR1 is SGHTA and CDR2 is FQGNSA in the germline V gene. CDR3 length: 13 residues. V was pared by 5 bases and J by 0 bases, with 7 bases between. In nucleotides, the CDR3 is TGTGCCAGCAGCATGGACTCTAACTATGGCTACACCTTC. Translating gives CASSMDSNYGYTF.

This clone was seen more than once but under ten times. In nucleotides, the CDR3 is TGTGCCAGCTCACCAGCGATCGAGGGCTACGAGCAGTACTTC. Its translation: CASSPAIEGYEQYF. The chain couples TRBV18 to TRBJ2-7; tentative D call: TRBD2 (5 bases). With 2 bases removed from V and 3 bases from J, the gap between germline ends came to 11 bases. The V gene's germline CDR1 is KGHSH and CDR2 LQKENI. This CDR3 is 14 amino acids long.

J is TRBJ2-1 and V is TRBV19, with 8 positions matching TRBD1. Unmatched junction bases numbered 10, after V lost 6 bases and J lost 9 bases. The CDR3 totals 14 residues. CDR1 is LNHDA, CDR2 SQIVND, per germline (reference sequence). The CDR3 DNA follows: TGTGCCAGTAGCCAGGGGACAGGCACTATTGAGCAGTTCTTC. It codes for CASSQGTGTIEQFF.

The rearrangement joins TRBV9 to TRBJ2-5, with 9 bases lining up with TRBD1. The V gene's germline CDR1 is SGDLS and CDR2 YYNGEE. Trimming removed 0 bases from V and 2 bases from J; junction bases left unmatched: 5. The CDR3 spans 16 residues. The CDR3 coding sequence is TGTGCCAGCAGCGTAGCTACAGGACAGGGGCAAGAGACCCAGTACTTC. Translation: CASSVATGQGQETQYF.

The genes are TRBV4-2 and TRBJ2-5; TRBD2 aligns across 8 bases. The germline CDR1 and CDR2 sequences are LGHNA and YNFKEQ. This CDR3 has 16 amino acids. Losses at the gene ends were 5 bases for V and 5 bases for J; bases not matched to a gene: 13. The CDR3 DNA reads as TGTGCCAGCAGCGCTGGGGAGAGCGGGAGACGGGAGACCCAGTACTTC. Translating it yields CASSAGESGRRETQYF.

The chain carries TRBV19 and TRBJ2-5; tentative D call: TRBD1 (6 bases). This CDR3 spans 15 amino acids. The germline CDR1 and CDR2 sequences are LNHDA and SQIVND (reference sequence). V lost 5 bases, J lost 0 bases, and 13 bases lay in between. As DNA, the CDR3 is TGTGCCAGTAGTGTAAGCCGGGACAACCAAGAGACCCAGTACTTC. As protein: CASSVSRDNQETQYF.

This clone was recorded only once. This chain connects TRBV7-3 to TRBJ1-5; maybe TRBD1 (5 bases). CDR1 and CDR2 from the germline V gene are SGHTA and FQGTGA. The CDR3 covers 13 residues. V lost 3 bases to trimming and J lost 7 bases, with 10 bases between them. The CDR3, as DNA: TGTGCCAGCAGCTTCAGGGCGCGGCAGCCCCAGCATTTT. This gives the protein CASSFRARQPQHF. Variable domain in full (rest from reference TRBV7-3 and TRBJ1-5): GAGVSQTPSNKVTEKGKYVELRCDPISGHTALYWYRQSLGQGPEFLIYFQGTGAADDSGLPNDRFFAVRPEGSVSTLKIQRTERGDSAVYLCASSFRARQPQHFGDGTRLSIL.

The chain links TRBV7-2 to TRBJ2-2; TRBD2 aligns across 11 bases. J lost 6 bases, V lost 3 bases, and 6 bases had no gene match. The V gene's germline CDR1 is SGHTA and CDR2 FQGNSA. This CDR3 is 16 amino acids long. This CDR3 reads CASSFFGTSGPGELFF. CDR3 nucleotides: TGTGCCAGCAGCTTTTTCGGGACTAGCGGTCCCGGGGAGCTGTTTTTT.

By share of the sample, this clone is medium-sized. The V and J genes are TRBV4-3 and TRBJ2-6; D not certain. With 1 base removed from V and 3 bases from J, the gap between germline ends came to 7 bases. The CDR3 runs to 15 residues. The V gene's germline CDR1 is LGHNA and CDR2 YSLEER. CDR3 sequence (DNA): TGCGCCAGCAGCCAAGGGAGTATTGGGGCCAACGTCCTGACTTTC. This codes for CASSQGSIGANVLTF.

The chain joins TRBV7-9 to TRBJ2-3; no definite D call. The germline gives CDR1 SEHNR, CDR2 FQNEAQ (reference sequence). Trimming pared 0 bases from V and 3 bases from J, leaving 4 bases between. This CDR3 is 13 amino acids long. CDR3 coding DNA: TGTGCCAGCAGCTTAGCTAGTACAGATACGCAGTATTTT. Amino acid sequence: CASSLASTDTQYF.

The chain carries TRBV5-4 and TRBJ1-3; D remains ambiguous. The CDR3 is made up of 12 amino acids. V shed 4 bases and J shed 2 bases, with 4 bases lying between them. Germline V lookup: CDR1 SGHNT, CDR2 YYREEE (reference sequence). CDR3 in amino acids: CASSPTGNTIYF. In nucleotides, the CDR3 is TGTGCCAGCAGCCCCACTGGAAACACCATATATTTT.

The J gene is TRBJ2-7, the V gene TRBV5-1; D is unresolved. The germline V and J ends were trimmed by 0 bases and 0 bases, with 7 bases remaining between them. The CDR3 consists of 14 residues. Germline-derived CDR1 and CDR2 are SGHRS and YFSETQ. The DNA of the CDR3 is TGCGCCAGCAGCTTGGAATGGAGCTCCTACGAGCAGTACTTC. Translation gives CASSLEWSSYEQYF.

V is TRBV25-1 and J is TRBJ1-1; D unclear. Germline V gives CDR1 MGHDK, CDR2 SYGVNS. The CDR3 runs 15 residues. Trimming left V 4 bases short and J 0 bases short, with 12 bases between. For the CDR3, the DNA is TGTGCCAGCAGTGGGCTACACGGGGTGAACACTGAAGCTTTCTTT. It encodes CASSGLHGVNTEAFF.

J is TRBJ2-2 and V is TRBV29-1; TRBD2 might be the D (5 bases). CDR1 and CDR2 from the germline V gene are SQVTM and ANQGSEA. Trimming cost V 2 bases and J 1 base, with 8 bases left between them. CDR3 size: 14 residues. CDR3 nucleotides: TGCAGCGTTGAAAGCGGTCTGAACACCGGGGAGCTGTTTTTT. Translating gives CSVESGLNTGELFF.

The rearrangement uses TRBV2 and TRBJ2-7; a weak D match, TRBD1 (6 bases). The germline V gene encodes CDR1 SNHLY and CDR2 FYNNEI. V was pared by 4 bases and J by 6 bases, with 16 bases between. CDR3 length: 14 amino acids. The CDR3 loop reads CASSATRGQTEQYF. The CDR3 DNA sequence: TGTGCCAGCAGTGCCACCCGGGGACAAACCGAGCAGTACTTC.

This chain uses TRBV30 with TRBJ1-2; TRBD1 matches 9 bases. From germline, CDR1 is GTSNPN and CDR2 SVGIG (reference sequence). V lost 2 bases and J lost 5; bases outside the gene matches: 9. There are 15 residues in the CDR3. CDR3 DNA: TGTGCCTGGAGTACGCGGACAGGGGAGCCGTATGGCTACACCTTC. Amino acid sequence: CAWSTRTGEPYGYTF.

In this sample, this clone turned up once. The chain has TRBV7-9 and TRBJ2-7, with D perhaps TRBD2 (6 bases). The CDR3 consists of 14 residues. In germline, CDR1 is SEHNR, CDR2 FQNEAQ (reference sequence). V lost 1 base, J lost 5 bases, and 12 bases lay in between. DNA for the CDR3: TGTGCCAGCAGCTTAGGTGCGGGGCTCGACGAGCAGTACTTC. Its protein product is CASSLGAGLDEQYF.

The chain employs TRBV5-8 and TRBJ2-7; TRBD1 might be the D (6 bases). V lost 5 bases, J lost 5 bases, and 29 bases lay in between. There are 18 residues in the CDR3. From germline, CDR1 is SGHTS and CDR2 YDEGEE. CDR3: CASSPHVGTLSYRDEQYF. The CDR3 DNA follows: TGTGCCAGCAGTCCACATGTAGGGACACTGTCCTACAGGGACGAGCAGTACTTC. Full variable domain (remainder filled in from reference TRBV5-8 and TRBJ2-7): EAGVTQSPTHLIKTRGQQATLRCSPISGHTSVYWYQQALGLGLQFLLWYDEGEERNRGNFPPRFSGRQFPNYSSELNVNALELEDSALYLCASSPHVGTLSYRDEQYFGPGTRLTVT.

This clone was seen only a few times. The rearrangement uses TRBV4-1 and TRBJ1-3, with D perhaps matching TRBD1 (5 bases). V was shortened by 3 bases and J by 2 bases, with 8 bases between the two germline ends. Germline assignment: CDR1 MGHRA and CDR2 YSYEKL. This CDR3 has 14 residues. CDR3 protein: CASSHGTAGNTIYF. The CDR3, as DNA: TGCGCCAGCAGCCACGGGACTGCTGGAAACACCATATATTTT.

The V call is TRBV5-6, the J call TRBJ1-1; D is unclear. This CDR3 spans 13 amino acids. The ends were cut back, 1 base at V and 6 bases at J, with 10 bases in the middle. Looked up from germline, CDR1 is SGHDT and CDR2 is YYEEEE. CDR3: CASSLKRAAEAFF. In DNA, the CDR3 is TGTGCCAGCAGCTTGAAGAGGGCGGCTGAAGCTTTCTTT.

V usage is TRBV6-5 and J usage is TRBJ1-2; the D is unclear. The length of the CDR3 is 12 residues. V was trimmed by 5 bases and J by 2 bases, leaving 6 bases between them. Germline V lookup: CDR1 MNHEY, CDR2 SVGAGI. CDR3 in DNA: TGTGCCAGCAGTACAGAGAACTATGGCTACACCTTC. Protein: CASSTENYGYTF.

This clone was seen just once. The chain has TRBV7-2 and TRBJ1-5; D is uncertain. The CDR3 has 14 residues. Germline loops: CDR1 SGHTA, CDR2 FQGNSA. V was cut by 2 bases and J by 0 bases, with 5 bases left in between. The CDR3 DNA sequence: TGTGCCAGCAGCTTACCGTATAGCAATCAGCCCCAGCATTTT. Its protein is CASSLPYSNQPQHF.